The 19 T cell receptor beta chains below all came from one sample that was sequenced in a study of shared clonotypes between healthy human individuals. In the naive CD8 group, cells lacked CD45RO and were positively selected for CCR7, so terminally differentiated effector memory CD45RA+ cells were left out. TCRdb's table, derived via immunoSEQ multiplex PCR, lists solely in-frame clones and lacks some. The sample records some 2 million clones, about 95% being singletons. Material: naive CD8+ T cells sorted from blood. Every receptor here comes from a man aged 18-30 years in good health.

The chain joins TRBV28 to TRBJ2-7; 14 bases are shared with TRBD2. The germline V gene has CDR1 MDHEN and CDR2 SYDVKM. V trimming: 8 bases; J trimming: 0 bases; junction bases outside the gene matches: 6. The CDR3 is made up of 16 amino acids. CDR3 nucleotides: TGTGCCAGCGCTTTGACTAGCGGGAGGGCCTCCTACGAGCAGTACTTC. Translation gives CASALTSGRASYEQYF.

V and J are TRBV7-9 and TRBJ1-2, with 11 bases matching TRBD1. CDR1 is SEHNR and CDR2 is FQNEAQ in the germline V gene (reference sequence). This CDR3 is 13 amino acids long. Trimming removed 5 bases from V and 8 bases from J; junction bases left unmatched: 4. CDR3 nucleotide sequence: TGTGCCAGCAGCGGACAGGGGGCGGGAGGCTACACCTTC. Translating gives CASSGQGAGGYTF. Full variable domain (outside the CDR3, taken from reference TRBV7-9 and TRBJ1-2): DTGVSQNPRHKITKRGQNVTFRCDPISEHNRLYWYRQTLGQGPEFLTYFQNEAQLEKSRLLSDRFSAERPKGSFSTLEIQRTEQGDSAMYLCASSGQGAGGYTFGSGTRLTVV.

This sequence joins TRBV6-5 and TRBJ2-7; TRBD2 is a possible D gene (6 bases). The CDR3 extends over 16 amino acids. Germline V gene sequence: CDR1 MNHEY, CDR2 SVGAGI. V was cut by 2 bases and J by 3 bases, with 17 bases left in between. The CDR3 nucleotides are TGTGCCAGCAGTTACGGGGGGATCAACCAGAGCTACGAGCAGTACTTC. Translation: CASSYGGINQSYEQYF.

J is TRBJ1-1 and V is TRBV9; 11 bases fit TRBD1. The length of the CDR3 is 16 residues. Germline values: CDR1 SGDLS, CDR2 YYNGEE. The V gene end was trimmed by 7 bases and the J gene end by 0 bases; junction bases not matched to a gene: 8. CDR3 sequence reads: CASSGQGAHLNTEAFF. The CDR3 DNA reads TGTGCCAGCTCAGGACAGGGGGCCCATTTGAACACTGAAGCTTTCTTT.

The chain carries TRBV2 and TRBJ1-1; 7 nucleotides align to TRBD1. Unmatched junction bases numbered 11, after V lost 8 bases and J lost 2 bases. Germline V CDR1 and CDR2: SNHLY, FYNNEI. The CDR3 sequence is 15 residues long. In DNA, the CDR3 is TGTGCCAGCTGCCGGGACAGCAGCTTAAACACTGAAGCTTTCTTT. This sequence encodes CASCRDSSLNTEAFF.

V and J are TRBV29-1 and TRBJ1-1, with D unresolved. The CDR3 is made up of 13 amino acids. Trimming removed 4 bases at V and 1 base at J, with 10 bases between. The V gene's germline CDR1 is SQVTM and CDR2 ANQGSEA. The CDR3 here is CSVAPDGNTEAFF. The CDR3 DNA follows: TGCAGCGTTGCCCCCGACGGGAACACTGAAGCTTTCTTT. The variable domain in full, completed from reference TRBV29-1 and TRBJ1-1, reads SAVISQKPSRDICQRGTSLTIQCQVDSQVTMMFWYRQQPGQSLTLIATANQGSEATYESGFVIDKFPISRPNLTFSTLTVSNMSPEDSSIYLCSVAPDGNTEAFFGQGTRLTVV.

This clone was seen once. V gene TRBV27 combines with J gene TRBJ2-7, with TRBD1 matching 8 bases. Unmatched junction bases numbered 4, after V lost 3 bases and J lost 3 bases. Germline CDR1 is MNHEY and CDR2 is SMNVEV (reference sequence). The CDR3 length is 14 residues. CDR3 in amino acids: CASSLTGAFYEQYF. CDR3 nucleotide sequence: TGTGCCAGCAGTTTGACAGGGGCCTTCTACGAGCAGTACTTC.

Comments on this clone: This CDR3 is also generated by other DNA sequences in the sample. V gene TRBV6-5 combines with J gene TRBJ2-7; D may be TRBD2 (5 bases). The CDR3 is 11 residues long. The germline CDR1 and CDR2 sequences are MNHEY and SVGAGI. Trimming removed 5 bases at V and 7 bases at J, with 9 bases between. CDR3 amino acids: CASSETGEQYF. The CDR3 DNA is TGTGCCAGCAGTGAAACGGGGGAGCAGTACTTC.

The chain recombines TRBV5-6 with TRBJ2-7; 8 bases are a match to TRBD1. V dropped 3 bases and J dropped 2; count of bases not matched to a gene: 10. This CDR3 contains 16 residues. CDR1 is SGHDT and CDR2 is YYEEEE in the germline V gene. This chain's CDR3 is CASSSSQGDRPYEQYF. In DNA, the CDR3 is TGTGCCAGCAGCTCGTCCCAGGGGGACAGGCCCTACGAGCAGTACTTC.

The gene calls are TRBV10-2 and TRBJ2-2; no reliable D call. Per the germline V gene, CDR1 is WSHSY and CDR2 is SAAADI. Trimming shortened V by 7 bases and J by 0 bases, and 6 bases separated the two germline ends. The length of the CDR3 is 13 residues. CDR3 loop: CASKEANTGELFF. CDR3 DNA: TGCGCCAGCAAGGAAGCGAACACCGGGGAGCTGTTTTTT.

The chain recombines TRBV13 with TRBJ2-7; 10 nucleotides line up with TRBD2. Germline values: CDR1 PRHDT, CDR2 FYEKMQ (reference sequence). The CDR3 runs to 16 residues. Trimming at V came to 4 bases and at J to 3 bases, leaving 9 bases not matched to a gene. In DNA form, the CDR3 reads TGTGCCAGCAGCTCCGGACTAGCGGTAAAGGGCTACGAGCAGTACTTC. Its protein is CASSSGLAVKGYEQYF.

This rearrangement joins TRBV11-2 to TRBJ2-7; 9 nucleotides line up with TRBD2. Germline CDR1 SGHAT, CDR2 FQNNGV. Trimming cost V 3 bases and J 3 bases; bases outside gene matches: 9. The CDR3 extends over 16 amino acids. The CDR3 DNA reads as TGTGCCAGCAGCTTCCCTGTAGCTAGCGGGAACTACGAGCAGTACTTC. This translates into CASSFPVASGNYEQYF.

The chain couples TRBV6-1 to TRBJ1-5; D remains unclear. The CDR3 consists of 11 residues. The V gene's germline CDR1 is MNHNS and CDR2 SASEGT. V was cut by 7 bases and J by 7 bases, with 8 bases left in between. Written as DNA, the CDR3 is TGTGCCAGCATGGAGGGCCAGCCCCAGCATTTT. Its protein product is CASMEGQPQHF.

The chain joins TRBV9 to TRBJ2-3; no clear D. Germline CDR1 SGDLS, CDR2 YYNGEE. With 3 bases removed from V and 4 bases from J, the gap between germline ends came to 12 bases. The CDR3 is made up of 14 amino acids. CDR3 residues: CASSAHSIPDTQYF. The DNA for the CDR3 is TGTGCCAGCAGCGCCCACAGTATTCCAGATACGCAGTATTTT.

The rearrangement uses TRBV5-1 and TRBJ1-2; no firm D call. The germline gives CDR1 SGHRS, CDR2 YFSETQ. Trimming pared 4 bases from V and 8 bases from J, leaving 15 bases between. The length of the CDR3 is 13 residues. The DNA for the CDR3 is TGCGCCAGCAGCCTCACGGTACAAAGCGGCTACACCTTC. Its translation is CASSLTVQSGYTF.

The chain links TRBV19 to TRBJ2-3, with D unclear. This CDR3 region has 13 residues. V was trimmed by 5 bases and J by 2 bases, leaving 8 bases between them. Germline CDR1 reads LNHDA; CDR2 reads SQIVND (reference sequence). This CDR3 reads CASSPPITDTQYF. The CDR3 region has the DNA TGTGCCAGTAGTCCCCCTATCACAGATACGCAGTATTTT.

Points on this clone: The same CDR3 is also encoded by other DNA sequences in this sample. The rearrangement uses TRBV27 and TRBJ2-1; no definite D call. There are 15 residues in the CDR3. Trimming cost V 2 bases and J 0 bases, with 8 bases left between them. The germline CDR1 and CDR2 sequences are MNHEY and SMNVEV (reference sequence). The DNA for the CDR3 is TGTGCCAGCAGTTTAGGTCCGAGCTCCTACAATGAGCAGTTCTTC. Residues: CASSLGPSSYNEQFF.

The J gene is TRBJ2-1, the V gene TRBV19; weak D call: TRBD1 (5 bases). Trimming left V 5 bases short and J 14 bases short, with 13 bases between. This CDR3 region has 11 residues. CDR1 and CDR2 from the germline V gene are LNHDA and SQIVND (reference sequence). CDR3: CASSGAGVKFF. CDR3 nucleotides: TGTGCCAGTAGTGGGGCTGGGGTGAAGTTCTTC. The whole variable domain, filled in from reference TRBV19 and TRBJ2-1, reads DGGITQSPKYLFRKEGQNVTLSCEQNLNHDAMYWYRQDPGQGLRLIYYSQIVNDFQKGDIAEGYSVSREKKESFPLTVTSAQKNPTAFYLCASSGAGVKFFGPGTRLTVL.

This sequence joins TRBV11-2 and TRBJ2-3; possible D gene TRBD2, 6 bases. V was shortened by 6 bases and J by 2 bases, with 12 bases between the two germline ends. CDR1 and CDR2 from the germline V gene are SGHAT and FQNNGV. This CDR3 contains 14 residues. The CDR3 sequence: CASSYIAATDTQYF. The CDR3 DNA reads as TGTGCCAGCAGTTATATAGCGGCCACAGATACGCAGTATTTT.